These 11 T cell receptor beta chains were all obtained from the same sample, sequenced in a study of shared clonotypes between healthy human individuals. Sequenced by immunoSEQ multiplex PCR; TCRdb stores in-frame clones only, minus some. The repertoire holds about 2.1 million clones, with just over 90% as singletons. In the naive CD8 group, cells lacked CD45RO and were positively selected for CCR7, so terminally differentiated effector memory CD45RA+ cells were left out. Source material: naive CD8+ T cells from PBMCs. These receptors were taken from a young man in good health. Some clones in this sample may be carry-over from other donors' samples.

This chain connects TRBV18 to TRBJ2-7; D gene unclear. Germline V CDR1 and CDR2: KGHSH, LQKENI. V gave up 2 bases and J gave up 5 bases, with 10 bases separating them. The CDR3 is made up of 13 amino acids. As DNA, the CDR3 is TGTGCCAGCTCACCAGGTGGACGCGACGAGCAGTACTTC. Its translation: CASSPGGRDEQYF.

V usage is TRBV27 and J usage is TRBJ2-7; the match to TRBD1 covers 10 bases. The CDR3 is 17 amino acids. Trimming removed 5 bases from V and 0 bases from J; junction bases left unmatched: 10. CDR1 and CDR2 (germline): MNHEY, SMNVEV (reference sequence). CDR3 DNA sequence: TGTGCCAGCAGTCAACCCCCCGGGACAGGGGTCTCCTACGAGCAGTACTTC. Protein product: CASSQPPGTGVSYEQYF.

The chain is built from TRBV18 and TRBJ2-7, with 8 positions matching TRBD1. With V trimmed by 1 base and J by 2 bases, 1 base remained unmatched. CDR3 length equals 14 residues. The germline V gene has CDR1 KGHSH and CDR2 LQKENI. DNA of the CDR3: TGTGCCAGCTCACCACTGGACAGGGCCTACGAGCAGTACTTC. This codes for CASSPLDRAYEQYF.

The sample holds a few counts of this clone. Other DNA sequences in the sample encode the same CDR3. The V call is TRBV7-9, the J call TRBJ2-7, with TRBD1 as a possible D gene (6 bases). Looked up from germline, CDR1 is SEHNR and CDR2 is FQNEAQ (reference sequence). V lost 5 bases to trimming and J lost 3 bases, with 14 bases between them. This CDR3 comprises 14 residues. This chain's CDR3 is CASSPRDTYYEQYF. DNA of the CDR3: TGTGCCAGCAGCCCCCGGGACACCTACTACGAGCAGTACTTC. Combining the CDR3 with reference TRBV7-9 and TRBJ2-7 gives the whole variable domain DTGVSQNPRHKITKRGQNVTFRCDPISEHNRLYWYRQTLGQGPEFLTYFQNEAQLEKSRLLSDRFSAERPKGSFSTLEIQRTEQGDSAMYLCASSPRDTYYEQYFGPGTRLTVT.

This chain joins TRBV18 and TRBJ1-5, with unresolved D. Germline V gene data show CDR1 as KGHSH and CDR2 as LQKENI. The V end was cut by 6 bases, the J end by 8 bases, with 14 bases between. The CDR3 is made up of 13 amino acids. For the CDR3, the DNA is TGTGCCAGCTCTTCCCTCCGTTGGGAGCCCCAGCATTTT. Residues: CASSSLRWEPQHF. The full variable domain, with the rest looked up from reference TRBV18 and TRBJ1-5, is NAGVMQNPRHLVRRRGQEARLRCSPMKGHSHVYWYRQLPEEGLKFMVYLQKENIIDESGMPKERFSAEFPKEGPSILRIQQVVRGDSAAYFCASSSLRWEPQHFGDGTRLSIL.

The CDR3 DNA sequence: TGCAGCGTTGGGGAACCAGGGGCGGGCGTTCGTATCTACGAGCAGTACTTC. It yields the protein CSVGEPGAGVRIYEQYF. The chain joins TRBV29-1 to TRBJ2-7; a weak D match, TRBD1 (6 bases). CDR1 and CDR2 (germline): SQVTM, ANQGSEA. The length of the CDR3 is 17 residues. V lost 4 bases and J 3 bases, leaving 25 bases between the germline ends.

This clone has just one count. The V gene is TRBV2, the J gene TRBJ2-7; no firm D call. Trimming took 2 bases from V and 0 from J, leaving 11 bases between them. Looked up from germline, CDR1 is SNHLY and CDR2 is FYNNEI. CDR3 length: 15 amino acids. In nucleotides, the CDR3 is TGTGCCAGCAGTGAAAGAGAGCTTTCCTCCTACGAGCAGTACTTC. Translated: CASSERELSSYEQYF.

This chain links TRBV11-2 with TRBJ2-5; tentatively, D is TRBD1 (6 bases). The CDR3 runs 16 residues. Trimming took off 1 base at V and 5 bases at J, with 17 bases between the two ends. Germline CDR1 SGHAT, CDR2 FQNNGV. The CDR3 loop reads CASSLVAAGARETQYF. The DNA for the CDR3 is TGTGCCAGCAGCTTAGTTGCAGCAGGGGCCAGGGAGACCCAGTACTTC.

The chain links TRBV27 to TRBJ2-1; possibly TRBD2 for D (6 bases). Germline V gene sequence: CDR1 MNHEY, CDR2 SMNVEV (reference sequence). This CDR3 has 14 residues. The V end lost 6 bases, the J end lost 5 bases, and 14 bases lay between the germline ends. The CDR3 loop reads CASRGLALNNEQFF. CDR3 bases: TGTGCCAGCAGGGGACTGGCCCTGAACAATGAGCAGTTCTTC.

This rearrangement joins TRBV11-2 to TRBJ2-5; D is unresolved. In germline, CDR1 is SGHAT, CDR2 FQNNGV. This CDR3 has 13 amino acids. The V end lost 5 bases, the J end lost 4 bases, and 11 bases lay between the germline ends. In DNA form, the CDR3 reads TGTGCCAGCAGCGCCCGCCCGGGAGAGACCCAGTACTTC. Amino acids: CASSARPGETQYF.

This clone was seen once. This chain connects TRBV10-2 to TRBJ2-2; D may be TRBD2 (5 bases). Trimming removed 7 bases from V and 7 bases from J, with 16 bases in between. The CDR3 has 14 residues. CDR1 and CDR2 (germline): WSHSY, SAAADI. The CDR3, as DNA: TGCGCCAGCAAGCAACTAGAATGGGTCGGGGAGCTGTTTTTT. It codes for CASKQLEWVGELFF.